These 2 T cell receptor beta chains share one sample of origin, sequenced in a study of shared clonotypes between healthy human individuals. TCRdb's table, derived via immunoSEQ multiplex PCR, lists solely in-frame clones and lacks some. Of approximately 2.3 million clones listed, approximately 95% are singletons. The sample consisted of naive CD4+ T cells from PBMCs. Noted subset: CD45RA+ positively selected. The receptor source for this set is a man younger than 30 in good health. Some clones in this sample may be carry-over from other donors' samples.

Only one count was recorded for this clone. The chain couples TRBV7-2 to TRBJ1-2, with D possibly TRBD1 on 6 matching bases. The CDR3 length is 14 residues. Germline assignment: CDR1 SGHTA and CDR2 FQGNSA. With 3 bases removed from V and 5 bases from J, the gap between germline ends came to 13 bases. The CDR3 here is CASSLTGRSYGYTF. The CDR3 nucleotides read TGTGCCAGCAGCTTGACAGGTCGGAGTTATGGCTACACCTTC.

The rearrangement uses TRBV5-4 and TRBJ2-2, with TRBD2 identical over 13 bases. This CDR3 has 16 amino acids. CDR1 is SGHNT and CDR2 is YYREEE in the germline V gene (reference sequence). The ends lost 7 bases at V and 5 bases at J; junction bases unmatched: 8. CDR3 sequence: CASQTGLAGETGELFF. CDR3 coding DNA: TGTGCCAGCCAGACCGGACTAGCGGGAGAAACCGGGGAGCTGTTTTTT.